This T cell receptor (beta chain) was captured by sequencing in a study of blood T cell repertoires in COVID-19. Libraries were prepared by immunoSEQ multiplex PCR; TCRdb keeps only in-frame clonotypes and omits some of them. The table lists about 140,000 clones, 87% of them singletons. Trimming took 5 bases from V and 7 from J, leaving 8 bases between them. Germline V gene lookup returns CDR1 SEHNR and CDR2 FQNEAQ (reference sequence). The CDR3 spans 11 residues. Source material: peripheral blood. The V call is TRBV7-9, the J call TRBJ1-2; D gene unclear. This sequence was found in a woman aged 45 to 65 with active or convalescent COVID-19. CDR3 sequence reads: CASSPEVGYTF. CDR3 in DNA: TGTGCCAGCAGCCCCGAGGTTGGCTACACCTTC.